The clone carrying this TCR beta chain was counted a single time. Authors' analysis steps: Researchers report that nucleated cell counts were estimated from reference gene primer amplification. Sequenced by immunoSEQ multiplex PCR; TCRdb stores in-frame clones only, minus some. V and J calls and clone size are given by that table; D and trimming were obtained from the DNA. This table has roughly 230,000 clones, about 83% appearing once. Germline values: CDR1 SNHLY, CDR2 FYNNEI. Trimming cost V 8 bases and J 0 bases, with 14 bases left between them. This CDR3 spans 15 amino acids. The sample is drawn from a study of blood T cell repertoires in COVID-19. For the study at large: Samples taken during acute and convalescent COVID-19 were collected in the United States, Italy and Spain. In each case, the material was cDNA or gDNA derived from T cells, B-cell-depleted T cells, or PBMCs.

This sequence originates from a woman aged 45-65 years with acute or convalescent COVID-19. The chain links TRBV2 to TRBJ1-3; a possible D gene is TRBD1 (6 bases). Sequencing was done on a sample of peripheral blood. The CDR3 loop is CASYLDSSSGNTIYF. CDR3 in DNA: TGTGCCAGCTACCTGGACAGCAGCTCTGGAAACACCATATATTTT.